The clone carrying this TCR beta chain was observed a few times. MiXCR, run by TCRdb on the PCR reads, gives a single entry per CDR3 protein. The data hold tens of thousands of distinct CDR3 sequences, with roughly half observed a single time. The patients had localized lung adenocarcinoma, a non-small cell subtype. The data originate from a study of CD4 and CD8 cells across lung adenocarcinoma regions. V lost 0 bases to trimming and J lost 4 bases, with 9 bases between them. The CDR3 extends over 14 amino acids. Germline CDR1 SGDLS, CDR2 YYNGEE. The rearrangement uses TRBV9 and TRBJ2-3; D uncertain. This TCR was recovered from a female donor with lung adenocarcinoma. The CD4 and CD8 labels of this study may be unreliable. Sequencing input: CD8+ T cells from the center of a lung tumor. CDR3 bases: TGTGCCAGCAGCGTAGCTCCAGAGCCAGATACGCAGTATTTT. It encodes CASSVAPEPDTQYF. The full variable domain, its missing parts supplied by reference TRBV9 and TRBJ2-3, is DSGVTQTPKHLITATGQRVTLRCSPRSGDLSVYWYQQSLDQGLQFLIQYYNGEERAKGNILERFSAQQFPDLHSELNLSSLELGDSALYFCASSVAPEPDTQYFGPGTRLTVL.